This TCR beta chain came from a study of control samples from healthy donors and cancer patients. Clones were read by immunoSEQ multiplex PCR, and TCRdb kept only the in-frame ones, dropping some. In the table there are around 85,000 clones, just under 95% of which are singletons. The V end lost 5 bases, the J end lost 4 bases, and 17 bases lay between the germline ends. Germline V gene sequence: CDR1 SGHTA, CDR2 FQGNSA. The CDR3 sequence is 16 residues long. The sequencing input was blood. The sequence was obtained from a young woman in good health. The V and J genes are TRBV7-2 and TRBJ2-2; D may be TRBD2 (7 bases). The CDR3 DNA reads TGTGCCAGCAGCCCAAAAAGGGGGGGCCGCACCGGGGAGCTGTTTTTT. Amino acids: CASSPKRGGRTGELFF.